The 11 T cell receptor beta chains below all came from one sample that was sequenced in a study of blood T cell repertoires in COVID-19. Libraries were prepared by immunoSEQ multiplex PCR; TCRdb keeps only in-frame clonotypes and omits some of them. The table shows 150,000 to 200,000 clones, with around 79% occurring only once. Input material: peripheral blood. These TCRs come from a man between 60 and 70 years old with active or convalescent COVID-19.

This sequence joins TRBV4-1 and TRBJ2-7; 11 bases map to TRBD2. The trim removed 1 base at V and 6 bases at J, leaving 11 bases unmatched. Germline CDR1 is MGHRA and CDR2 is YSYEKL. This CDR3 spans 17 amino acids. CDR3 in amino acids: CASSQVFGTSGPLEQYF. CDR3 nucleotide sequence: TGCGCCAGCAGCCAAGTTTTCGGGACTAGCGGCCCTCTCGAGCAGTACTTC.

The chain is built from TRBV7-2 and TRBJ2-7; 10 positions match TRBD1. Germline values: CDR1 SGHTA, CDR2 FQGNSA. With 3 bases clipped from V and 3 bases from J, the junction kept 8 bases outside the gene matches. This CDR3 comprises 16 residues. The CDR3 nucleotides read TGTGCCAGCAGCTTGTCCGGGACAGGGGAGTACTACGAGCAGTACTTC. Protein product: CASSLSGTGEYYEQYF.

The V call is TRBV13, the J call TRBJ2-3, with TRBD2 matching over 14 bases. The CDR3 loop spans 15 amino acids. Germline V gives CDR1 PRHDT, CDR2 FYEKMQ (reference sequence). V was pared by 4 bases and J by 5 bases, with 2 bases of the junction left unmatched. CDR3 in amino acids: CASSSGTSGRDTQYF. DNA for the CDR3: TGTGCCAGCAGCTCGGGGACTAGCGGGAGAGATACGCAGTATTTT.

This rearrangement joins TRBV15 to TRBJ1-6; no clear D. Germline V gene lookup returns CDR1 LNHNV and CDR2 YYDKDF (reference sequence). This CDR3 has 16 residues. V dropped 0 bases and J dropped 3 bases, with 9 bases sitting between them. The chain's CDR3 is CATSRDLGSYNSPLHF. The CDR3 DNA follows: TGTGCCACCAGCAGAGATCTAGGCAGCTATAATTCACCCCTCCACTTT.

The chain combines TRBV9 with TRBJ1-3; D remains ambiguous. The V gene's germline CDR1 is SGDLS and CDR2 YYNGEE. The CDR3 sequence is 17 residues long. Trimming removed 1 base from V and 0 bases from J, with 14 bases in between. The CDR3 bases are TGTGCCAGCAGCGTAAGCCCGACACTGCTCTCTGGAAACACCATATATTTT. This translates into CASSVSPTLLSGNTIYF.

V usage is TRBV18 and J usage is TRBJ2-7, with D perhaps matching TRBD1 (5 bases). The V gene's germline CDR1 is KGHSH and CDR2 LQKENI. V was cut by 8 bases and J by 4 bases, with 12 bases left in between. The CDR3 totals 12 residues. CDR3 nucleotide sequence: TGTGCCAGCGCAGGGAACCTTTACGAGCAGTACTTC. As protein: CASAGNLYEQYF.

The rearrangement links TRBV5-1 to TRBJ1-2, with 7 nucleotides matching TRBD1. Germline lookup yields CDR1 SGHRS and CDR2 YFSETQ. This CDR3 comprises 15 residues. V lost 4 bases to trimming and J lost 0 bases; unmatched junction nucleotides: 6. The CDR3 nucleotides read TGCGCCAGCAGCCTCGGGACAGTAGCTAACTATGGCTACACCTTC. Its translation: CASSLGTVANYGYTF.

The chain couples TRBV15 to TRBJ2-7; 7 bases are a match to TRBD2. The CDR3 totals 14 residues. The ends lost 5 bases at V and 0 bases at J; junction bases unmatched: 4. Germline loops: CDR1 LNHNV, CDR2 YYDKDF (reference sequence). The CDR3 nucleotides read TGTGCCACCAGCCTCGGGGGGAACTCCTACGAGCAGTACTTC. Encoded protein: CATSLGGNSYEQYF.

V and J are TRBV5-8 and TRBJ2-2, with a weak D call TRBD1 (6 bases). V was pared by 4 bases and J by 5 bases, with 9 bases between. The CDR3 covers 13 residues. Germline CDR1 SGHTS, CDR2 YDEGEE. The CDR3 is CASSQTGTGELFF. The CDR3 DNA is TGTGCCAGCAGCCAAACAGGGACCGGGGAGCTGTTTTTT.

The rearrangement uses TRBV7-8 and TRBJ2-1; 8 bases line up with TRBD2. The CDR3 has 19 residues. CDR1 and CDR2 (germline): SGHVS, FQNEAQ. With V trimmed by 5 bases and J by 0 bases, 15 bases remained unmatched. CDR3 region: CASSPFPFTSGSSYNEQFF. In DNA, the CDR3 is TGTGCCAGCAGCCCCTTCCCTTTCACGAGCGGGAGCTCCTACAATGAGCAGTTCTTC.

This sequence joins TRBV28 and TRBJ2-1, with D perhaps TRBD1 (5 bases). CDR1 is MDHEN and CDR2 is SYDVKM in the germline V gene. CDR3 length equals 14 residues. V gave up 8 bases and J gave up 1 base, with 12 bases separating them. DNA of the CDR3: TGTGCCAGCTTCGCTCAGGGATCCTACAATGAGCAGTTCTTC. This encodes CASFAQGSYNEQFF.